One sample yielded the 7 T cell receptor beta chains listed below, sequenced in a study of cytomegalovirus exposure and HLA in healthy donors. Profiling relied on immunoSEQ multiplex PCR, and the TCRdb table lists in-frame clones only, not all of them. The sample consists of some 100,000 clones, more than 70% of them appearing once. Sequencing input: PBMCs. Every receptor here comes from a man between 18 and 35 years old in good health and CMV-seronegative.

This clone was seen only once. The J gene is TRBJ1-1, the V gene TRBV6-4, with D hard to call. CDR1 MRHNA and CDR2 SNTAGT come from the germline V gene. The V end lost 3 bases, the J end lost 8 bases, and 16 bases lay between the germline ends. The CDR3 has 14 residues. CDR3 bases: TGTGCCAGCAGTGAAAATTCTGCGGGAGGGGAAGCTTTCTTT. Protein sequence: CASSENSAGGEAFF.

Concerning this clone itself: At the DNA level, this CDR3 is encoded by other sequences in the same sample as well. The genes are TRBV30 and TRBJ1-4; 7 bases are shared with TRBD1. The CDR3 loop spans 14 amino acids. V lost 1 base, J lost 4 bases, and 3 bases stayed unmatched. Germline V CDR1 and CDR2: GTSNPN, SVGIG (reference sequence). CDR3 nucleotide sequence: TGTGCCTGGAGTGGACAGGGAAGTAATGAAAAACTGTTTTTT. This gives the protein CAWSGQGSNEKLFF.

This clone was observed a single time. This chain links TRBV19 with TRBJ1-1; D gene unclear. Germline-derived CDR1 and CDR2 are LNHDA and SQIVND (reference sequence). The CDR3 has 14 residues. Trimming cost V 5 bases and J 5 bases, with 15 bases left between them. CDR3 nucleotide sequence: TGTGCCAGTAGTGGGAATAGGAGAGGGACTGAAGCTTTCTTT. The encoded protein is CASSGNRRGTEAFF.

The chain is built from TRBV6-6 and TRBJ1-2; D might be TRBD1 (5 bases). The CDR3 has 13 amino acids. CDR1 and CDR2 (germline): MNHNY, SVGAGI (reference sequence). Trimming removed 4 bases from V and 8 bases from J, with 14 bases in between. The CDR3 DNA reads TGTGCCAGCAGTTCCCCCCCCCGGGGGGGCTACACCTTC. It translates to CASSSPPRGGYTF.

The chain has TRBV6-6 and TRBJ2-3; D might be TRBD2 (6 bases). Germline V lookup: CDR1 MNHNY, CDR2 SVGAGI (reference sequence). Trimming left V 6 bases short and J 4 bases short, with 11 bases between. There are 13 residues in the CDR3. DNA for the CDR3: TGTGCCAGCAGCTCCCCGGGAGCAGATACGCAGTATTTT. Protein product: CASSSPGADTQYF.

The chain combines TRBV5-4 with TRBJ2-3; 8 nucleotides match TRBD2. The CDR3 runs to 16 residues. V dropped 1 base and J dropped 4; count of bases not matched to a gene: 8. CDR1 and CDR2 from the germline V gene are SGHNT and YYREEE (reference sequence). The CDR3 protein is CASSLWTSKTADTQYF. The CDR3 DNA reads TGTGCCAGCAGCTTGTGGACTAGCAAAACTGCAGATACGCAGTATTTT.

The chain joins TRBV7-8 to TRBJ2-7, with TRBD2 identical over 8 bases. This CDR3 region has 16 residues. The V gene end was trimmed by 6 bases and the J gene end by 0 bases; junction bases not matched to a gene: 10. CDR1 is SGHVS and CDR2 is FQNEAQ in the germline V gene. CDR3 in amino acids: CASRRSRLAGSYEQYF. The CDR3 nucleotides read TGTGCCAGCAGACGATCTCGGCTAGCGGGCTCCTACGAGCAGTACTTC. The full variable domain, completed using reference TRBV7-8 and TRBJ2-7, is GAGVSQSPRYKVAKRGQDVALRCDPISGHVSLFWYQQALGQGPEFLTYFQNEAQLDKSGLPSDRFFAERPEGSVSTLKIQRTQQEDSAVYLCASRRSRLAGSYEQYFGPGTRLTVT.